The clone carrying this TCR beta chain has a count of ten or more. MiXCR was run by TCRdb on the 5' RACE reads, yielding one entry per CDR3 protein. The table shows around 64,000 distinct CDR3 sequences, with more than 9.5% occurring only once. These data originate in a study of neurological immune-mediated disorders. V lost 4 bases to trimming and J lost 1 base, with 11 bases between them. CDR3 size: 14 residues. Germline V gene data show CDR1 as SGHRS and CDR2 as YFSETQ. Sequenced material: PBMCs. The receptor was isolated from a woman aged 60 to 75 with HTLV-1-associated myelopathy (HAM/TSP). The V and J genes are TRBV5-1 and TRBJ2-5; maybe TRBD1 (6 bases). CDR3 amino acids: CASSPWDIQETQYF. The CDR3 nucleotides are TGCGCCAGCAGCCCCTGGGACATCCAAGAGACCCAGTACTTC.